This paragraph covers one T cell receptor (beta chain) sequence. Only in-frame clones appear in the TCRdb table, and some are missing; sequencing was by immunoSEQ multiplex PCR. The sample records around 53,000 clones, 92% being singletons. The data are from a study of technical replicates of blood from a handful of donors. The CDR3 covers 16 residues. Germline CDR1 LGHNA, CDR2 YSLEER. The ends were cut back, 0 bases at V and 1 base at J, with 9 bases in the middle. The sequenced sample was PBMCs. The J gene is TRBJ2-2, the V gene TRBV4-3; D unclear. The receptor's source is a human donor in good health. Some clones in this sample may be carry-over from other donors' samples. CDR3 in DNA: TGCGCCAGCAGCCAAGATCGTGCAGAGAACACCGGGGAGCTGTTTTTT. Its protein is CASSQDRAENTGELFF.